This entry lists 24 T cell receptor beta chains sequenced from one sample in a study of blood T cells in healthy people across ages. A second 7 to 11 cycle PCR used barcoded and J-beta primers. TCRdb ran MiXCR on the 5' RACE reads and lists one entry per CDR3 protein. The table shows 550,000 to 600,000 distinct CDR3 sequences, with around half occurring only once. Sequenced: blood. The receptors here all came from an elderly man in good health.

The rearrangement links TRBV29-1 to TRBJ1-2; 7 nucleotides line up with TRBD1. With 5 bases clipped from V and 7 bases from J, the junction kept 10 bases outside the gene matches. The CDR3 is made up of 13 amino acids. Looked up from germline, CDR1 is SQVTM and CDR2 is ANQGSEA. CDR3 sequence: CSVRETGDGGYTF. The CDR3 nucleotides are TGCAGCGTTCGGGAAACAGGGGATGGTGGCTACACCTTC.

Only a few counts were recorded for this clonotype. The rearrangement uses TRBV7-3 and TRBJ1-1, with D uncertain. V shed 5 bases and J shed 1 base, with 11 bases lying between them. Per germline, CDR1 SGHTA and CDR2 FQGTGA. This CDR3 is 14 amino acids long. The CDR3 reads CASSPTSANTEAFF. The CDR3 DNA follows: TGTGCCAGCAGCCCCACTAGTGCGAACACTGAAGCTTTCTTT.

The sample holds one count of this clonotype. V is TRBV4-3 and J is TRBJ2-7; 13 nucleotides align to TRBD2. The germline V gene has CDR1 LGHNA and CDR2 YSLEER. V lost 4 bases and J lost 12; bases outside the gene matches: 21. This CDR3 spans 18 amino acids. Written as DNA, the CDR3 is TGCGCCAGCAGCCCAAGACTAGCGGGGGGCCCCCTTTTAGAGACCCGGTACTTC. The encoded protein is CASSPRLAGGPLLETRYF.

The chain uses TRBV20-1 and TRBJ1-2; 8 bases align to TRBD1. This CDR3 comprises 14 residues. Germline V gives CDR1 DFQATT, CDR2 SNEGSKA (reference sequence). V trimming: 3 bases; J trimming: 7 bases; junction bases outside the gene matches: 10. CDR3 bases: TGCAGTGCTAGGGAGGCGCAGGGGGCTCGTGGCTACACCTTC. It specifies CSAREAQGARGYTF.

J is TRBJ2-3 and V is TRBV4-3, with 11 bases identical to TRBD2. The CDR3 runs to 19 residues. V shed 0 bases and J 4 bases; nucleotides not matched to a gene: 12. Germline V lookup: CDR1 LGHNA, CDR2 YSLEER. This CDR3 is CASSQDMGQLAGAADTQYF. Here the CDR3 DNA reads TGCGCCAGCAGCCAAGATATGGGGCAACTAGCGGGGGCGGCAGATACGCAGTATTTT.

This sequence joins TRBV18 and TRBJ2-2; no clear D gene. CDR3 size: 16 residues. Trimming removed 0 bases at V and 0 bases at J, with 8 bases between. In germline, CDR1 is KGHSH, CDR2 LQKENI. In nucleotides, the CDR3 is TGTGCCAGCTCACCACCGCCGGGCTCGAACACCGGGGAGCTGTTTTTT. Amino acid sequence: CASSPPPGSNTGELFF.

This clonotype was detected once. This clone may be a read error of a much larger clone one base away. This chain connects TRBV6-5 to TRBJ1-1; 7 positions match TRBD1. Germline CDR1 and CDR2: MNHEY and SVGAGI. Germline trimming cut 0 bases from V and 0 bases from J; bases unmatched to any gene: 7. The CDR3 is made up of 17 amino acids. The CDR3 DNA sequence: TGTGCCAGCAGTTACTCCAGCAGGGGGAAAATGAACACTGAAGCTTTCTTT. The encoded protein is CASSYSSRGKMNTEAFF.

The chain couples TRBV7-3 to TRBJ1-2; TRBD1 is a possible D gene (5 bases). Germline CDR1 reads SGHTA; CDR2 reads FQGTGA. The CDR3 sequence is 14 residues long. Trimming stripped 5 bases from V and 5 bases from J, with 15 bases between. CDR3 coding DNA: TGTGCCAGCAGCCCAGACGGGGGTGTATATGGCTACACCTTC. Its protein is CASSPDGGVYGYTF.

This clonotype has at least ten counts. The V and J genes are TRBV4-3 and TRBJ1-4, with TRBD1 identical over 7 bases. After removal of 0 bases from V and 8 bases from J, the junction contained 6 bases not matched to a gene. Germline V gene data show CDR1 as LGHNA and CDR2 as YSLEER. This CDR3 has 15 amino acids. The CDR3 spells CASSQDLTGSEKLFF. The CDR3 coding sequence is TGCGCCAGCAGCCAAGATTTGACAGGGTCAGAAAAACTGTTTTTT.

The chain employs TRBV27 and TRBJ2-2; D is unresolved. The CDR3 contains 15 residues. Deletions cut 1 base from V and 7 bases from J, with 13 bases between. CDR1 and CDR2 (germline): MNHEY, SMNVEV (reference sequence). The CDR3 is CASSLWGRSIGELFF. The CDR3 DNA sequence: TGTGCCAGCAGTTTATGGGGTCGGTCGATCGGGGAGCTGTTTTTT.

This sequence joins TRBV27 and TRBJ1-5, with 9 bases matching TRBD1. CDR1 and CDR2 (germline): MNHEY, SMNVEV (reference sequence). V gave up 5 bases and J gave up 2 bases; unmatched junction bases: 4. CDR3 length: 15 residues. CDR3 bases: TGTGCCAGCAGTGTTACAGGGGGCCGCAATCAGCCCCAGCATTTT. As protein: CASSVTGGRNQPQHF.

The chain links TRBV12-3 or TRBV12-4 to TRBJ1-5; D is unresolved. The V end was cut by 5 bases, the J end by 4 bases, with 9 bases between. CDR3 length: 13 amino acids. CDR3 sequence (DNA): TGTGCCAGCAGTCCCACAGAGAATCAGCCCCAGCATTTT. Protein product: CASSPTENQPQHF.

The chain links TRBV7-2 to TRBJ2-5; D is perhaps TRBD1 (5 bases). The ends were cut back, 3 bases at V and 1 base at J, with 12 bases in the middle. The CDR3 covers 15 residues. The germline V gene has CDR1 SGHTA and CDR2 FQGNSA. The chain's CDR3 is CASSFNSGIQETQYF. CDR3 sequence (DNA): TGTGCCAGCAGCTTTAATTCAGGGATCCAAGAGACCCAGTACTTC.

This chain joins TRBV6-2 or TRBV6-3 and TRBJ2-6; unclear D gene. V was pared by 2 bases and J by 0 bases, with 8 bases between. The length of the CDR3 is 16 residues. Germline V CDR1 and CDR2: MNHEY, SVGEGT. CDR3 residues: CASSYTYGSGANVLTF. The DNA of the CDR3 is TGTGCCAGCAGTTACACCTATGGCTCTGGGGCCAACGTCCTGACTTTC.

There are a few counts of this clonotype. The DNA of the CDR3 is TGTGCCAGCAGCCAAGCCCCGGGCCCCAACTATGGCTACACCTTC. Translated, it gives CASSQAPGPNYGYTF. The rearrangement joins TRBV7-2 to TRBJ1-2; no reliable D call. V was shortened by 5 bases and J by 2 bases, with 15 bases between the two germline ends. Germline V lookup: CDR1 SGHTA, CDR2 FQGNSA. The CDR3 sequence is 15 residues long. The variable domain in full, with the rest retrieved from reference TRBV7-2 and TRBJ1-2, is GAGVSQSPSNKVTEKGKDVELRCDPISGHTALYWYRQSLGQGLEFLIYFQGNSAPDKSGLPSDRFSAERTGGSVSTLTIQRTQQEDSAVYLCASSQAPGPNYGYTFGSGTRLTVV.

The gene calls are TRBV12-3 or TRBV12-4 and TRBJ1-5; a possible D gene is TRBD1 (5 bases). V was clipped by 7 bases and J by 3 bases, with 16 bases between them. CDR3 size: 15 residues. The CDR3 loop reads CASTLSSGINQPQHF. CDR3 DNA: TGTGCCAGCACTCTATCATCAGGGATCAATCAGCCCCAGCATTTT.

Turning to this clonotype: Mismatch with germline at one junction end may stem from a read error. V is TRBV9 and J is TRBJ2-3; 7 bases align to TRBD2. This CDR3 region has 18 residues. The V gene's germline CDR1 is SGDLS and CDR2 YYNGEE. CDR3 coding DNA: TGTGCCAGCAGCGTAGACCTCCCCAGCGGGGTCAGGGCAGATACGCGGTATTTT. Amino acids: CASSVDLPSGVRADTRYF.

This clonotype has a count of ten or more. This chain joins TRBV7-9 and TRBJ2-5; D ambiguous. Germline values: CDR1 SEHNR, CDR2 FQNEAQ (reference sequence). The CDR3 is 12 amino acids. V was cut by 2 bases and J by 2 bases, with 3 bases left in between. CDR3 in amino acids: CASSLQQETQYF. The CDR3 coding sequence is TGTGCCAGCAGCTTACAACAAGAGACCCAGTACTTC.

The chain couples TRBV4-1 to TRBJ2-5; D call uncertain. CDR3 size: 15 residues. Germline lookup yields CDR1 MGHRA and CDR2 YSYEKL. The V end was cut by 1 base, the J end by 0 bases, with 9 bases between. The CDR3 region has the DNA TGCGCCAGCAGCCAAGGACATAGGGACCAAGAGACCCAGTACTTC. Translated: CASSQGHRDQETQYF.

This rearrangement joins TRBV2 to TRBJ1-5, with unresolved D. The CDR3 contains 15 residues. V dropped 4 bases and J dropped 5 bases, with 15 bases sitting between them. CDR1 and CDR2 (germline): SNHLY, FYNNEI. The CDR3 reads CASSGDVQIDQPQHF. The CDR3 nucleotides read TGTGCCAGCAGTGGCGACGTCCAGATTGATCAGCCCCAGCATTTT.

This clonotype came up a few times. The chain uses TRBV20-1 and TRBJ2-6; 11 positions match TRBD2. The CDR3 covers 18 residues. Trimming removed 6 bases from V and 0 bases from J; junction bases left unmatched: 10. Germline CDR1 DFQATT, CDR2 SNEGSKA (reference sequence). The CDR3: CSAPTSGTSGSGANVLTF. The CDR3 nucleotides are TGCAGTGCCCCCACCTCGGGGACTAGCGGCTCTGGGGCCAACGTCCTGACTTTC.

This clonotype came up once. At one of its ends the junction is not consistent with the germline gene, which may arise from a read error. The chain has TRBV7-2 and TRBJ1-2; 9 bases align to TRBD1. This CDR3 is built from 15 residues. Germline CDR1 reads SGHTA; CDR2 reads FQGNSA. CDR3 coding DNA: TGTGCCTGCAGCTCCATACAACAGGGGGCTCGCGGCTACACCTTC. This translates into CACSSIQQGARGYTF.

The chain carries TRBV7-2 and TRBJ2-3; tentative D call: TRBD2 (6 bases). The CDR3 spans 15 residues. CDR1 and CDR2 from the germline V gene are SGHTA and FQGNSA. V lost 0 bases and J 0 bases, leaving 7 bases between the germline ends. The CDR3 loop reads CASSLAGTSTDTQYF. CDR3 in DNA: TGTGCCAGCAGCTTAGCGGGGACTAGCACAGATACGCAGTATTTT.

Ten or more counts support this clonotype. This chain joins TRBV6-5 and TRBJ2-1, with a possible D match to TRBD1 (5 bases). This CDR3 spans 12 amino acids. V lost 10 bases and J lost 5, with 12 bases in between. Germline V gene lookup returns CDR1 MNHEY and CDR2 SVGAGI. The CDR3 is CATSTENNEQFF. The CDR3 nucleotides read TGTGCCACCTCGACAGAAAACAATGAGCAGTTCTTC.